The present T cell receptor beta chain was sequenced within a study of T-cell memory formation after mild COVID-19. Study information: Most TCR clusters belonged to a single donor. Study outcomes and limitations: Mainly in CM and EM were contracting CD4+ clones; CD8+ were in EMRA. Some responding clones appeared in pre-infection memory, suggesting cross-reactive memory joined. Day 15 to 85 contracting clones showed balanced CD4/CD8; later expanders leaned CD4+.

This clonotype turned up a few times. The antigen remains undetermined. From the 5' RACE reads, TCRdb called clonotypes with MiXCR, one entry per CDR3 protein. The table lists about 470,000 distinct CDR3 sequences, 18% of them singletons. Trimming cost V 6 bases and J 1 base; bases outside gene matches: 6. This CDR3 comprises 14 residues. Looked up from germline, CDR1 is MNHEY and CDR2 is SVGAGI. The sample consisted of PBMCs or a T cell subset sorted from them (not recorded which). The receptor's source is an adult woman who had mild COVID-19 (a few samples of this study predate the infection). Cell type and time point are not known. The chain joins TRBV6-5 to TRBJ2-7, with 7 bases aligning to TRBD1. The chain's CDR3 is CASRLWTGSYEQYF. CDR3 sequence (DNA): TGTGCCAGCAGACTTTGGACAGGTTCCTACGAGCAGTACTTC.